This record concerns one T cell receptor (beta chain) sequence. This sample stems from a study of beta chain features in type 1 diabetes. TCRB transcripts that were expressed got sequenced, as all of the isolated RNA had been reverse transcribed. The assay was immunoSEQ multiplex PCR, and TCRdb's table has in-frame clones only and misses some. This sample has 330,000 or so clones, with 15% to 20% found just once. The source material was naive CD4+ T cells from blood. The sequence derives from a woman aged 18-29 years in good health.

The CDR3 loop reads CASSTGLAEQFF. The CDR3 coding sequence is TGTGCCAGCAGCACGGGACTAGCCGAGCAGTTCTTC. This sequence joins TRBV7-3 and TRBJ2-1, with 9 bases matching TRBD2. The trim removed 5 bases at V and 10 bases at J, leaving 3 bases unmatched. Germline assignment: CDR1 SGHTA and CDR2 FQGTGA. The CDR3 is 12 residues long.